The sequence of this TCR beta chain was determined in a study of technical replicates of blood from a few donors. Repertoires were generated with immunoSEQ multiplex PCR, while TCRdb's copy carries only in-frame clones and drops some. This sample yields 55,000 to 70,000 clones, of which around 85% are seen a single time; about 5% belongs to the top ten. CDR3 size: 15 residues. V trimming: 3 bases; J trimming: 4 bases; junction bases outside the gene matches: 5. Germline CDR1 is LNHDA and CDR2 is SQIVND (reference sequence). The specimen sequenced was PBMCs. This chain uses TRBV19 with TRBJ2-2; TRBD2 matches 7 bases. The TCR sequence derives from a human donor in good health. Some clones in this sample may be carry-over from other donors' samples. CDR3 residues: CASSIAGEGTGELFF. The CDR3 DNA sequence: TGTGCCAGTAGTATTGCGGGGGAAGGCACCGGGGAGCTGTTTTTT.